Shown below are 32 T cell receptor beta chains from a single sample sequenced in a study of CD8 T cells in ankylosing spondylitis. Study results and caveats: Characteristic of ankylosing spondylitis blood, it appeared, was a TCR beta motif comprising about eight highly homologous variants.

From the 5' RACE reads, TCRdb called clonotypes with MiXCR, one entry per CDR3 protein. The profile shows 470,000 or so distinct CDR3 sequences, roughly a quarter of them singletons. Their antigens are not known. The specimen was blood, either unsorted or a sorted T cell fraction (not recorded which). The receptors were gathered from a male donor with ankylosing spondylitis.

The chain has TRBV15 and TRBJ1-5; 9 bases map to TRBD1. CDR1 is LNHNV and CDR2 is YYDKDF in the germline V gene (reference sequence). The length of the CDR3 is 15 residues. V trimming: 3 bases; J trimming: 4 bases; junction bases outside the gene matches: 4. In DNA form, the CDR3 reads TGTGCCACCAGCAGCTCCGGGACAGGGAATCAGCCCCAGCATTTT. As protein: CATSSSGTGNQPQHF.

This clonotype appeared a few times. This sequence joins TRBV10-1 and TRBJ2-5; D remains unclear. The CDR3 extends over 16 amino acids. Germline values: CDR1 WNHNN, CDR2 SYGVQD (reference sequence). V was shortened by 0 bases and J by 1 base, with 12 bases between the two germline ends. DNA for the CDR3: TGCGCCAGCAGTGAGTCGGCGGCTGAGGCCCAAGAGACCCAGTACTTC. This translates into CASSESAAEAQETQYF.

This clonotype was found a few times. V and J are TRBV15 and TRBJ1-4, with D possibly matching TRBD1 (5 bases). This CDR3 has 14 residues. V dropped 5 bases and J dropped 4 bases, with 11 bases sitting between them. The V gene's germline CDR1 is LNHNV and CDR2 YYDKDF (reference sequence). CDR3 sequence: CATSRQPYNEKLFF. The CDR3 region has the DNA TGTGCCACCAGCCGACAGCCATATAATGAAAAACTGTTTTTT.

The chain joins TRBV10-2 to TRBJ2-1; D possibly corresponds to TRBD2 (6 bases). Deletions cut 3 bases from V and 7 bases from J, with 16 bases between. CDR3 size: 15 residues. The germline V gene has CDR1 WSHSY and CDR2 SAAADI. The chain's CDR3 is CASSDDPGEWNEQFF. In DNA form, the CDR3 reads TGCGCCAGCAGTGACGACCCGGGGGAGTGGAATGAGCAGTTCTTC.

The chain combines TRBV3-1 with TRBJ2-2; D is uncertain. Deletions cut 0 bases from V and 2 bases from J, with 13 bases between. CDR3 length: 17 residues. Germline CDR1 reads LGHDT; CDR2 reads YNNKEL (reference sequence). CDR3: CASSQDLELLNTGELFF. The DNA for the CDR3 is TGTGCCAGCAGCCAAGATCTGGAACTACTCAACACCGGGGAGCTGTTTTTT.

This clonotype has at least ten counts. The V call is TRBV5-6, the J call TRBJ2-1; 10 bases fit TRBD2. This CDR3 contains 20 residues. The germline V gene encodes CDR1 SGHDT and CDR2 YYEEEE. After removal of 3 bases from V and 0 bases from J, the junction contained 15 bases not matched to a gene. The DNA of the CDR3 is TGTGCCAGCAGCTACTCGACCCTAGCGGGAGCCTATAGCTCCTACAATGAGCAGTTCTTC. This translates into CASSYSTLAGAYSSYNEQFF.

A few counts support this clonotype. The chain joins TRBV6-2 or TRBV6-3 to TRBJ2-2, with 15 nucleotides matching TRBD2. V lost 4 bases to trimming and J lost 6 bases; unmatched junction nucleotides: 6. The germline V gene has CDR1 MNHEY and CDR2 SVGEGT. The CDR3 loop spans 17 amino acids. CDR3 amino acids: CASSSGLAGGGAGELFF. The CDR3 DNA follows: TGTGCCAGCAGTTCGGGACTAGCGGGAGGCGGTGCCGGGGAGCTGTTTTTT.

The CDR3: CASSQDGVRRGLNGYTF. The DNA for the CDR3 is TGTGCCAGCAGCCAAGATGGTGTCCGCAGGGGCCTCAATGGCTACACCTTC. The chain is built from TRBV3-1 and TRBJ1-2; D is possibly TRBD1 (6 bases). This CDR3 has 17 residues. Trimming stripped 0 bases from V and 6 bases from J, with 20 bases between. Germline V CDR1 and CDR2: LGHDT, YNNKEL (reference sequence).

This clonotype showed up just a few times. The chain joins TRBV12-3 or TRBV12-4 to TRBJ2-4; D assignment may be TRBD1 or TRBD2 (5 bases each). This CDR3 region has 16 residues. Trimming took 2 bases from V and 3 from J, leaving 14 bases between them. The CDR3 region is CASSLQGVVGKNIQYF. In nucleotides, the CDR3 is TGTGCCAGCAGTTTACAGGGAGTAGTAGGCAAAAACATTCAGTACTTC.

The CDR3 protein is CASSDGQERGYGYTF. CDR3 sequence (DNA): TGTGCCAGCTCCGATGGACAGGAAAGAGGGTATGGCTACACCTTC. The chain has TRBV18 and TRBJ1-2; TRBD1 agrees at 7 bases. Germline trimming cut 6 bases from V and 5 bases from J; bases unmatched to any gene: 12. The CDR3 length is 15 residues. Germline CDR1 reads KGHSH; CDR2 reads LQKENI.

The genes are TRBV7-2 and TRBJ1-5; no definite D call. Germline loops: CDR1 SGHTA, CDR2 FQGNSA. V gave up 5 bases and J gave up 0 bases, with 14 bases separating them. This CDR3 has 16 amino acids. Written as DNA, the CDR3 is TGTGCCAGCAGCGTAGGCTCCGTCAATAGCAATCAGCCCCAGCATTTT. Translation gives CASSVGSVNSNQPQHF.

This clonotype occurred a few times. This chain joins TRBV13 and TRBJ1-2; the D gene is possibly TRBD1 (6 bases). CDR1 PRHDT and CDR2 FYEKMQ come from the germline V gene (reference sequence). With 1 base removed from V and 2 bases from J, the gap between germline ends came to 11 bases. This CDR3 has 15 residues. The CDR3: CASSLVYRENYGYTF. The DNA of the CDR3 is TGTGCCAGCAGCTTAGTATACAGGGAGAACTATGGCTACACCTTC. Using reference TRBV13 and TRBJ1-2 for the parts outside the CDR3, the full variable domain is AAGVIQSPRHLIKEKRETATLKCYPIPRHDTVYWYQQGPGQDPQFLISFYEKMQSDKGSIPDRFSAQQFSDYHSELNMSSLELGDSALYFCASSLVYRENYGYTFGSGTRLTVV.

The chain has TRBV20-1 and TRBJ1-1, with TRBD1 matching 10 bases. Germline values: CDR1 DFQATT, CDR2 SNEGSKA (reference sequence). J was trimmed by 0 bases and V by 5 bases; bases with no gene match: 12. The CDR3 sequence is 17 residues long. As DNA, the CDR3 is TGCAGTGCTCCCGCGGCCCCGGGACAGGGGTTGAACACTGAAGCTTTCTTT. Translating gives CSAPAAPGQGLNTEAFF.

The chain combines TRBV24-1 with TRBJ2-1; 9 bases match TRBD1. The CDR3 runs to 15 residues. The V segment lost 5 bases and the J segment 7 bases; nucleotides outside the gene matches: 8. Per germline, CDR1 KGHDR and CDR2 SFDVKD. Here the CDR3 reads CATSVPGDRVNEQFF. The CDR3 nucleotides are TGTGCCACCAGTGTACCGGGGGACAGGGTAAATGAGCAGTTCTTC.

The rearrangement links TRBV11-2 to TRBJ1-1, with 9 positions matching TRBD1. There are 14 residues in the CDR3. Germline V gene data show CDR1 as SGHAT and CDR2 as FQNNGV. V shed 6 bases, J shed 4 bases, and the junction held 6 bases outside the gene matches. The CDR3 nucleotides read TGTGCCAGCAGTCCCGACAGGGGGTTCACTGAAGCTTTCTTT. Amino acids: CASSPDRGFTEAFF.

The CDR3 region is CSVEEGTDPYGYTF. Here the CDR3 DNA reads TGCAGCGTTGAAGAAGGGACAGACCCCTATGGCTACACCTTC. The gene calls are TRBV29-1 and TRBJ1-2; TRBD1 matches at 7 bases. V trimming: 0 bases; J trimming: 4 bases; junction bases outside the gene matches: 5. Germline CDR1 reads SQVTM; CDR2 reads ANQGSEA. The length of the CDR3 is 14 residues.

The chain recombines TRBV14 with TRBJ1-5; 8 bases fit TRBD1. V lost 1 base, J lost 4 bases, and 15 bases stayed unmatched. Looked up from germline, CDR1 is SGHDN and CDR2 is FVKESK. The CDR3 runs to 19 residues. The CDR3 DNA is TGTGCCAGCAGCCAAGGATACGGACAGGGTGTTACAATGAATCAGCCCCAGCATTTT. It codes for CASSQGYGQGVTMNQPQHF.

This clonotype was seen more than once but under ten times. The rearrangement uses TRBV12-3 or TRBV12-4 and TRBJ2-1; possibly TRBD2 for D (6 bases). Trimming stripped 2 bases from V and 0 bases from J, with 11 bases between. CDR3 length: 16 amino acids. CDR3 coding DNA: TGTGCCAGCAGTTTACGGGACTTGGGCTCCTACAATGAGCAGTTCTTC. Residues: CASSLRDLGSYNEQFF.

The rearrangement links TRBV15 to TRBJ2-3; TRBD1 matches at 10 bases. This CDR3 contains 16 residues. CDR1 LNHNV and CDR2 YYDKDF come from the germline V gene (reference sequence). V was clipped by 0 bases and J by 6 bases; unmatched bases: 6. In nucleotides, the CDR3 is TGTGCCACCAGCAGAGACCGGACAGGGGGAAAGGATACGCAGTATTTT. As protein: CATSRDRTGGKDTQYF.

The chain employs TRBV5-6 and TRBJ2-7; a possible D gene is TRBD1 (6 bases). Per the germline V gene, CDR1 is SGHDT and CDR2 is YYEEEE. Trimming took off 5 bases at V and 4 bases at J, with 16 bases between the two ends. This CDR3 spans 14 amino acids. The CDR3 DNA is TGTGCCAGCAGTCTTACAGGGTTGGGGTACGAGCAGTACGTC. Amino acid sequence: CASSLTGLGYEQYV.

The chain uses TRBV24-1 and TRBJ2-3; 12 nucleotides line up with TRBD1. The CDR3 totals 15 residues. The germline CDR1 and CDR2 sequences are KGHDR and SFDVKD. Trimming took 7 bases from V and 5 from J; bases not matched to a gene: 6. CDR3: CATSSGTGGEDTQYF. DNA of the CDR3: TGTGCCACCAGCTCCGGGACAGGGGGCGAAGATACGCAGTATTTT.

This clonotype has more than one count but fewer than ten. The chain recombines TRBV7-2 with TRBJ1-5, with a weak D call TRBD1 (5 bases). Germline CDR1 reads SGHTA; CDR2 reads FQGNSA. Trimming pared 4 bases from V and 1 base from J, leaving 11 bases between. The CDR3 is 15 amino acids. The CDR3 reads CASSSPGRSNQPQHF. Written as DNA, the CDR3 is TGTGCCAGCAGCTCTCCGGGGCGGAGCAATCAGCCCCAGCATTTT. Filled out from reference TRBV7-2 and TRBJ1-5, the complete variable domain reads GAGVSQSPSNKVTEKGKDVELRCDPISGHTALYWYRQSLGQGLEFLIYFQGNSAPDKSGLPSDRFSAERTGGSVSTLTIQRTQQEDSAVYLCASSSPGRSNQPQHFGDGTRLSIL.

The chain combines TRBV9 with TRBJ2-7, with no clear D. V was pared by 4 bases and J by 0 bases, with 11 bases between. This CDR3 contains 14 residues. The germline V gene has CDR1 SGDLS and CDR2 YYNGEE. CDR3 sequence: CASSPGRSSYEQYF. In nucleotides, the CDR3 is TGTGCCAGCAGCCCCGGCCGGAGCTCCTACGAGCAGTACTTC.

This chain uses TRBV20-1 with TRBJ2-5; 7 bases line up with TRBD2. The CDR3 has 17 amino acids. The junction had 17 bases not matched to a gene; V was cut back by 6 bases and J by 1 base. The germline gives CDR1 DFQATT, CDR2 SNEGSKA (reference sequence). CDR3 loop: CSAQRGVPTVAQETQYF. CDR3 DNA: TGCAGTGCCCAGCGGGGTGTTCCGACTGTGGCCCAAGAGACCCAGTACTTC.

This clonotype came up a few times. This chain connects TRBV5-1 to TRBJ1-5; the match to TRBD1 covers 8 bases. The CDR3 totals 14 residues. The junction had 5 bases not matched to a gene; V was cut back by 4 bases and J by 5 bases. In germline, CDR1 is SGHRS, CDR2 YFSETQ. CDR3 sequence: CASSPGQVDQPQHF. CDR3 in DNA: TGCGCCAGCAGCCCGGGACAGGTTGATCAGCCCCAGCATTTT.

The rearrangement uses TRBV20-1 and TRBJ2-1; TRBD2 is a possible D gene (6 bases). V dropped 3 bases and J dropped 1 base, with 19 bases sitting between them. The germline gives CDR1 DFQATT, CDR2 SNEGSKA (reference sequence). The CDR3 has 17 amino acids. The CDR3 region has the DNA TGCAGTGCTAGGGAGATGGGCGGGGTTCGGTCCTACAATGAGCAGTTCTTC. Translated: CSAREMGGVRSYNEQFF.

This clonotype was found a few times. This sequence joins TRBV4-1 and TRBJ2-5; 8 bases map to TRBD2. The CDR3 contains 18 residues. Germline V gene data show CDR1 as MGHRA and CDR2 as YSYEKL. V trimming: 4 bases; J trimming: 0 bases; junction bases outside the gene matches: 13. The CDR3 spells CASSPGASGSGYQETQYF. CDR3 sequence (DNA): TGCGCCAGCAGCCCAGGGGCTAGCGGGTCCGGATACCAAGAGACCCAGTACTTC.

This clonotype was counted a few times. CDR3 bases: TGCGCCAGCAGCCAGCTCGACAGGGGGATCACTGAAGCTTTCTTT. This codes for CASSQLDRGITEAFF. The V call is TRBV4-1, the J call TRBJ1-1, with 9 bases aligning to TRBD1. The CDR3 has 15 amino acids. Germline-derived CDR1 and CDR2 are MGHRA and YSYEKL. Germline trimming cut 3 bases from V and 4 bases from J; bases unmatched to any gene: 6.

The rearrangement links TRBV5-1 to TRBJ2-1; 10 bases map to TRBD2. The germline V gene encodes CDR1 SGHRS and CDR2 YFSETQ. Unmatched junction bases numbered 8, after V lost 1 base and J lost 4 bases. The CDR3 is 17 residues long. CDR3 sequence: CASSLYGTSASYNEQFF. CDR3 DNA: TGCGCCAGCAGCTTGTACGGGACTAGCGCGAGTTACAATGAGCAGTTCTTC.

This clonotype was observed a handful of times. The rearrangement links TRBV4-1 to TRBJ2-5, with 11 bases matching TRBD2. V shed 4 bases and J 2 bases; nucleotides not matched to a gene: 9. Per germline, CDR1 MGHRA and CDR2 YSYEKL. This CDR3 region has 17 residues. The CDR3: CASSPRASGRLQETQYF. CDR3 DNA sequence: TGCGCCAGCAGCCCCCGGGCTAGCGGGAGGTTACAAGAGACCCAGTACTTC.

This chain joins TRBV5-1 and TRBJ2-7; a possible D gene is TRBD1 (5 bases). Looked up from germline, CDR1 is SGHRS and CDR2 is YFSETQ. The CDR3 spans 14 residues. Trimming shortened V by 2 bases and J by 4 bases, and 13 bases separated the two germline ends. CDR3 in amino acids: CASSLRPGKYEQYF. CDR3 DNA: TGCGCCAGCAGCTTACGGCCAGGGAAATACGAGCAGTACTTC. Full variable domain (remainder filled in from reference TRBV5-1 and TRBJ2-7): KAGVTQTPRYLIKTRGQQVTLSCSPISGHRSVSWYQQTPGQGLQFLFEYFSETQRNKGNFPGRFSGRQFSNSRSEMNVSTLELGDSALYLCASSLRPGKYEQYFGPGTRLTVT.

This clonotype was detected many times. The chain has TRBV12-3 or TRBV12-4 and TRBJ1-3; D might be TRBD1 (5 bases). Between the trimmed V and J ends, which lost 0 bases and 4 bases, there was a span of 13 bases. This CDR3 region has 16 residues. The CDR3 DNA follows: TGTGCCAGCAGTTTAGCGCTGAGGGGAGGAGGAAACACCATATATTTT. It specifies CASSLALRGGGNTIYF.